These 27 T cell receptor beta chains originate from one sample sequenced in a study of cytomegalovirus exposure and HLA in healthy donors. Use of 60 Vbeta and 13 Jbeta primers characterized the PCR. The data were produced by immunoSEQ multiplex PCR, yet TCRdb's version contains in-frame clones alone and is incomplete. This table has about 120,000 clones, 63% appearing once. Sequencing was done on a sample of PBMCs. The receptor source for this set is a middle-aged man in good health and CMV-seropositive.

This CDR3 is CATSYHRERHNEQFF. The CDR3 DNA is TGTGCCACCAGCTACCACAGGGAGAGACACAATGAGCAGTTCTTC. The chain uses TRBV15 and TRBJ2-1; perhaps TRBD1 as D (6 bases). The CDR3 runs 15 residues. Germline CDR1 LNHNV, CDR2 YYDKDF (reference sequence). V lost 5 bases and J lost 5, with 16 bases in between.

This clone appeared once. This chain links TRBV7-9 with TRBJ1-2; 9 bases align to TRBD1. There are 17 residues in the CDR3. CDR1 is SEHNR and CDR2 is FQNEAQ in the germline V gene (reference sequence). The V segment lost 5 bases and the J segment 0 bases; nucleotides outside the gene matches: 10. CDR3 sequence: CASSPRTGERSNYGYTF. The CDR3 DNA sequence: TGTGCCAGCAGCCCACGGACAGGGGAAAGGTCTAACTATGGCTACACCTTC. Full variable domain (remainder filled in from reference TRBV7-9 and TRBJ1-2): DTGVSQNPRHKITKRGQNVTFRCDPISEHNRLYWYRQTLGQGPEFLTYFQNEAQLEKSRLLSDRFSAERPKGSFSTLEIQRTEQGDSAMYLCASSPRTGERSNYGYTFGSGTRLTVV.

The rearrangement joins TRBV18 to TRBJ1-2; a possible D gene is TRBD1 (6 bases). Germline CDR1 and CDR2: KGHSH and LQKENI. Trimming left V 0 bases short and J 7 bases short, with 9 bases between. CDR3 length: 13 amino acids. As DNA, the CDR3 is TGTGCCAGCTCACCACCTAACAGGGTTGGCTACACCTTC. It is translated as CASSPPNRVGYTF.

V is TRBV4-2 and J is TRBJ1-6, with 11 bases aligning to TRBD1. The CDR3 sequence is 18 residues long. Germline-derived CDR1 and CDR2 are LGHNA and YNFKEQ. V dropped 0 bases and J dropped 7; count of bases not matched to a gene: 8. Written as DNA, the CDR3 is TGTGCCAGCAGCCAAGACGGGGTGGGACAGGGGGTCAATTCACCCCTCCACTTT. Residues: CASSQDGVGQGVNSPLHF.

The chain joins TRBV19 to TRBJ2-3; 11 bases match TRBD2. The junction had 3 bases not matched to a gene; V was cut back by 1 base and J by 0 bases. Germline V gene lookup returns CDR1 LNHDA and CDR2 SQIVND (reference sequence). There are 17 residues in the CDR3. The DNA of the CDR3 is TGTGCCAGTAGTATAGGGGGACTAGCGGCAAGCACAGATACGCAGTATTTT. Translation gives CASSIGGLAASTDTQYF. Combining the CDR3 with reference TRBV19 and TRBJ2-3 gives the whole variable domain DGGITQSPKYLFRKEGQNVTLSCEQNLNHDAMYWYRQDPGQGLRLIYYSQIVNDFQKGDIAEGYSVSREKKESFPLTVTSAQKNPTAFYLCASSIGGLAASTDTQYFGPGTRLTVL.

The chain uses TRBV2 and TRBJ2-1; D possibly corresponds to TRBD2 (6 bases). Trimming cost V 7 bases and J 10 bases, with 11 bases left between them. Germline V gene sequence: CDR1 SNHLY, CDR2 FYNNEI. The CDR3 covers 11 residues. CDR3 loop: CASNRRGEQFF. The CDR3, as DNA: TGTGCCAGCAACCGGAGGGGAGAGCAGTTCTTC.

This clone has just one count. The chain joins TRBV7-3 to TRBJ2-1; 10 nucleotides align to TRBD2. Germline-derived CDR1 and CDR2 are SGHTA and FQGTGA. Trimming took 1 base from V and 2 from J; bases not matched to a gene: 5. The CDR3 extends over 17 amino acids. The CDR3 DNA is TGTGCCAGCAGCTTAATGGCCACTAGCGGGACCTACAATGAGCAGTTCTTC. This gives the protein CASSLMATSGTYNEQFF.

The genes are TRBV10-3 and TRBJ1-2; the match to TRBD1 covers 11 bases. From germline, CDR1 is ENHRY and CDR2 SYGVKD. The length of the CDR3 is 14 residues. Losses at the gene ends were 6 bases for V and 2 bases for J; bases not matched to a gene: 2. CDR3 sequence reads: CAIRGDRGNYGYTF. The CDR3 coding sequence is TGTGCCATCAGGGGGGACAGGGGGAACTATGGCTACACCTTC.

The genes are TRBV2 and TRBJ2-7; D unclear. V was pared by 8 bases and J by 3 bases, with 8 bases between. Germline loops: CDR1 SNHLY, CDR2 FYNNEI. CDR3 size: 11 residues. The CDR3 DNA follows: TGTGCCAGCCACCTCGGCTACGAGCAGTACTTC. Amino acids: CASHLGYEQYF. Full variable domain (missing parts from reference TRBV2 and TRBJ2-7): EPEVTQTPSHQVTQMGQEVILRCVPISNHLYFYWYRQILGQKVEFLVSFYNNEISEKSEIFDDQFSVERPDGSNFTLKIRSTKLEDSAMYFCASHLGYEQYFGPGTRLTVT.

The CDR3 loop reads CSVDPGRGTGELFF. DNA of the CDR3: TGCAGCGTTGACCCAGGAAGGGGCACCGGGGAGCTGTTTTTT. V and J are TRBV29-1 and TRBJ2-2; D might be TRBD1 (5 bases). Looked up from germline, CDR1 is SQVTM and CDR2 is ANQGSEA. CDR3 length: 14 amino acids. The V gene lost 3 bases and the J gene lost 4 bases, with 12 bases spanning the gap.

The CDR3 DNA reads TGTGCCAGTAGTATGGGATACCGGGACAGGAATAATTCACCCCTCCACTTT. This gives the protein CASSMGYRDRNNSPLHF. This rearrangement joins TRBV19 to TRBJ1-6, with TRBD1 matching over 8 bases. V trimming: 3 bases; J trimming: 5 bases; junction bases outside the gene matches: 9. The CDR3 consists of 17 residues. Germline V CDR1 and CDR2: LNHDA, SQIVND (reference sequence).

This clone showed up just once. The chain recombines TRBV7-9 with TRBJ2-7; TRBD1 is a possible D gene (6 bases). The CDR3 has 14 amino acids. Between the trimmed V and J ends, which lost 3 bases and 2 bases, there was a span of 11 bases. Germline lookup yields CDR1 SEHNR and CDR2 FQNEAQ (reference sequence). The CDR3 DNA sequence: TGTGCCAGCAGCTTCACAGGGCTTACCTACGAGCAGTACTTC. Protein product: CASSFTGLTYEQYF.

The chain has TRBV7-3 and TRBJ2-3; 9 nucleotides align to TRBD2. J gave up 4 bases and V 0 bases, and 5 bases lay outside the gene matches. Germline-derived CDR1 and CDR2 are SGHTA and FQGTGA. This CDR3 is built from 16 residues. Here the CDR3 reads CASSLTGSGSADTQYF. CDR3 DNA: TGTGCCAGCAGCTTAACCGGTAGCGGGAGCGCAGATACGCAGTATTTT.

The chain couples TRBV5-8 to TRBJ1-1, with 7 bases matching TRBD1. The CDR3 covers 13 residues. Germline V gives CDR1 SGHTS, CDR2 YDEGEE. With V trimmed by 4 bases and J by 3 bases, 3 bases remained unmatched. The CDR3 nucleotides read TGTGCCAGCAGCACAGACAGGGACACTGAAGCTTTCTTT. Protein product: CASSTDRDTEAFF.

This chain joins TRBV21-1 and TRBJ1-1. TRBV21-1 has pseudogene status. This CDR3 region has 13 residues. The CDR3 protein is CASSKGRGTEAFF. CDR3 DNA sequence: TGTGCCAGCAGCAAAGGGCGAGGCACTGAAGCTTTCTTT.

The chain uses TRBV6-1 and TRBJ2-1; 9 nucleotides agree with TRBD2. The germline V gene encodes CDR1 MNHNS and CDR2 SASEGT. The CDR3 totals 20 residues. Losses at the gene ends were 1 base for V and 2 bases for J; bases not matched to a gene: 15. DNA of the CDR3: TGTGCCAGCAGTGAAGTTACTAGAAACCCGGGACTAGCAACCTACAATGAGCAGTTCTTC. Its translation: CASSEVTRNPGLATYNEQFF.

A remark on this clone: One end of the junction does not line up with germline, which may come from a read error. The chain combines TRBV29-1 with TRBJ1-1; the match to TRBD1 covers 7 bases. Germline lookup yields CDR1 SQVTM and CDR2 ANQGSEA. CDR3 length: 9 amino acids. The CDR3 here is CSVGDREDF. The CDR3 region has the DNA TGCAGCGTTGGCGACAGGGAGGACTTT.

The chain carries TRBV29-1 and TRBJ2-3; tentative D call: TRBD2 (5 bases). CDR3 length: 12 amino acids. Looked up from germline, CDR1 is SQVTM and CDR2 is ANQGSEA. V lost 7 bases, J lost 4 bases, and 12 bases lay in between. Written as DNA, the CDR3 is TGCAGCGCCGCCCGGGGTGCAGATACGCAGTATTTT. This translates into CSAARGADTQYF.

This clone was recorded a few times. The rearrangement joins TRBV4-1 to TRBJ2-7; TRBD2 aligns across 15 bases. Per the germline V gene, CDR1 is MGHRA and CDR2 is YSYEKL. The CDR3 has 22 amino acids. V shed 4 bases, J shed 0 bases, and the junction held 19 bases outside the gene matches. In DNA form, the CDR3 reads TGCGCCAGCAGCCCCGGACTAGCGGGGGGGCCTCACCGTCGGGGGCCCTCCTACGAGCAGTACTTC. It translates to CASSPGLAGGPHRRGPSYEQYF.

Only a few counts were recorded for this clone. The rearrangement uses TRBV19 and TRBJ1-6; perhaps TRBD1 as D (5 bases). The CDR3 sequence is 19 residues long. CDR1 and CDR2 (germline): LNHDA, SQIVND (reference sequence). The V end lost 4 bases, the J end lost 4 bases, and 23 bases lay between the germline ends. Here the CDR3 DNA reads TGTGCCAGTAGTACCGGACACGTTAAGGGTTTCCAGTATAATTCACCCCTCCACTTT. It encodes CASSTGHVKGFQYNSPLHF.

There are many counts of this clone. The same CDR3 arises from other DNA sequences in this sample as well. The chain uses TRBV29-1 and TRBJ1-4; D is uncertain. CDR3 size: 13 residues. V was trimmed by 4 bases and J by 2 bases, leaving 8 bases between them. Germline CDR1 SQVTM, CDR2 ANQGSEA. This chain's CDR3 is CSVVGGTNEKLFF. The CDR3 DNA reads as TGCAGCGTTGTAGGAGGGACTAATGAAAAACTGTTTTTT.

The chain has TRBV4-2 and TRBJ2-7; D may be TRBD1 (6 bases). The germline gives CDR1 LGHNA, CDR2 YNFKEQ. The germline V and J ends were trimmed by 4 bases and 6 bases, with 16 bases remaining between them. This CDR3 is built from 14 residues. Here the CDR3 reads CASSPDRLLAEQYF. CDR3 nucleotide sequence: TGTGCCAGCAGCCCCGACAGGTTGCTCGCCGAGCAGTACTTC.

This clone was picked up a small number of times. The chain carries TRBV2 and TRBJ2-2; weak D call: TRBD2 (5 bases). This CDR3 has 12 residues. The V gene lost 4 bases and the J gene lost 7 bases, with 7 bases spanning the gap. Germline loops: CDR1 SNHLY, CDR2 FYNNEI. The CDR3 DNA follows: TGTGCCAGCAGTGGAGGGAACGGGGAGCTGTTTTTT. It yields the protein CASSGGNGELFF.

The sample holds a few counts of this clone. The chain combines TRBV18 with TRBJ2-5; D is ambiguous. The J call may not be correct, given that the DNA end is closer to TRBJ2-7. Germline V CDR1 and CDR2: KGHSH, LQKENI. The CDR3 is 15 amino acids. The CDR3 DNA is TGTGCCAGCTCACCACCGGCCAGCGCCGCCTACGAGCAGTACTTC. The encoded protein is CASSPPASAAYEQYF.

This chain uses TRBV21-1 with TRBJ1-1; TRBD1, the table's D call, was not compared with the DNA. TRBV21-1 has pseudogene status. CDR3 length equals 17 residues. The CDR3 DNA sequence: TGTGCCAGCAGCAAAATGGACAGGGACCGTTTGAACACTGAAGCTTTCTTT. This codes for CASSKMDRDRLNTEAFF.

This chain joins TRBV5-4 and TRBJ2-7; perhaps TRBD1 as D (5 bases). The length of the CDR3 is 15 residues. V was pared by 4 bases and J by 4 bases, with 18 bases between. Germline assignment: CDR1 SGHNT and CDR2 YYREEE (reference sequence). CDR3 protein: CASSPDSTTLYEQYF. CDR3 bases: TGTGCCAGCAGCCCCGACAGTACCACCTTATACGAGCAGTACTTC. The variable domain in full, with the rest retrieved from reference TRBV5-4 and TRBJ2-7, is ETGVTQSPTHLIKTRGQQVTLRCSSQSGHNTVSWYQQALGQGPQFIFQYYREEENGRGNFPPRFSGLQFPNYSSELNVNALELDDSALYLCASSPDSTTLYEQYFGPGTRLTVT.

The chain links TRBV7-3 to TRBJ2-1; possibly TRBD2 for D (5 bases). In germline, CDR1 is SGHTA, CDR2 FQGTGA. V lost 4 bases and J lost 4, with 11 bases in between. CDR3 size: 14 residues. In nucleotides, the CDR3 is TGTGCCAGCAGCTCGGACTCTTCTTACAATGAGCAGTTCTTC. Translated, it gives CASSSDSSYNEQFF.